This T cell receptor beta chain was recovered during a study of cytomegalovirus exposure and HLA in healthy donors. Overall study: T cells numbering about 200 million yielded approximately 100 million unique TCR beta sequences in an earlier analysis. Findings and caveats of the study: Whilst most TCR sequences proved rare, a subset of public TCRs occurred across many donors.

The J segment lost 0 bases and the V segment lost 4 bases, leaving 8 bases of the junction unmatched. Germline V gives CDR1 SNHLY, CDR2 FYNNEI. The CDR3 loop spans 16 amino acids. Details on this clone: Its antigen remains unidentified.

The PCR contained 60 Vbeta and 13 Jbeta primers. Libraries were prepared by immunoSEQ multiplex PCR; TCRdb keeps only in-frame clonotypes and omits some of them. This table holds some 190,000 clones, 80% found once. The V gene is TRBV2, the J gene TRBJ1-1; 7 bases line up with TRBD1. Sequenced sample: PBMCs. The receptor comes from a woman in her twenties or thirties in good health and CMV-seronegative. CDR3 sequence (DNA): TGTGCCAGCAGTGTGAGTCAGGGGGAGATGAACACTGAAGCTTTCTTT. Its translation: CASSVSQGEMNTEAFF.